This T cell receptor beta chain was identified during a study of cytomegalovirus exposure and HLA in healthy donors. All donors participated as healthy donors of bone marrow. Findings and caveats of the study: It was reported that TCR beta sequences correctly inferred the HLA-A and HLA-B alleles for most subjects. Sequencing had likely introduced a cluster of highly shared sequence variants as an artifact.

Concerning this clone itself: Its target is unknown.

The J segment lost 4 bases and the V segment lost 6 bases, leaving 6 bases of the junction unmatched. Germline-derived CDR1 and CDR2 are MNHNY and SVGAGI (reference sequence). The CDR3 extends over 13 amino acids. Amplification used 60 Vbeta primers and 13 Jbeta primers. The data were produced by immunoSEQ multiplex PCR, yet TCRdb's version contains in-frame clones alone and is incomplete. The sample carries some 98,000 clones, approximately 78% recorded once. Sequencing was done on a sample of PBMCs. This clonotype was sampled from a man aged 40-49 years in good health and CMV-seronegative. V usage is TRBV6-6 and J usage is TRBJ2-7; 7 positions match TRBD2. The CDR3 region is CASSIRGGYEQYF. The CDR3 nucleotides read TGTGCCAGCAGCATACGCGGGGGTTACGAGCAGTACTTC.